The rows below give T cell receptor beta chains drawn from one sample of a study of CD8+CD57+ T cells in acquired aplastic anemia. TCRdb ran MiXCR on the reads and lists one entry per CDR3 protein. Of 400,000 to 600,000 distinct CDR3 sequences in the sample, around 32% were seen once. Input material: sorted CD4+, CD8+, or CD8+CD57+ T cells (not recorded which) from PBMCs. The receptors originated from a human donor with aplastic anemia. Both conserved end residues are part of each CDR3. A D gene is named only where the DNA matches it firmly. Size tells how often a clone was seen (once, few, many) or the class of an expanded clone, and some rows leave it out.

abundance	v_gene	d_gene	j_gene	CDR3nt	CDR3aa
many	TRBV2	NA	TRBJ2-1	TGTGCCAGCAGTCCCTCGGTGAGAAGCTCCTACAATGAGCAGTTCTTC	CASSPSVRSSYNEQFF
many	TRBV20-1	NA	TRBJ1-6	TGCAGTGCTAGAGGGGCCCTTATTAATTCACCCCTCCACTTT	CSARGALINSPLHF
many	TRBV10-3	TRBD1	TRBJ2-3	TGTGCCATCAGTGGGGGACAGGGGACAGATACGCAGTATTTT	CAISGGQGTDTQYF
few	TRBV2	NA	TRBJ2-7	TGTGCCAGCAGTTCCCCTACAAGGGGGAACTACGAGCAGTACTTC	CASSSPTRGNYEQYF
few	TRBV3-1	NA	TRBJ2-7	TGTGCCAGCAGCCAAGGAGACTCGGGTAGCGAGCAGTACTTC	CASSQGDSGSEQYF
NA	TRBV4-3	NA	TRBJ2-7	TGCGCCAGCAGCCAAGAAGAGGGCCACCGCGAGCAGTACTTC	CASSQEEGHREQYF
few	TRBV7-2	NA	TRBJ2-2	TGTGCCAGCAGCTTAGAGACAGCCGGGGAGCTGTTTTTT	CASSLETAGELFF
NA	TRBV2	NA	TRBJ1-5	TGTGCCAGCAGTGAACAGGTTCACCAGCCCCAGCATTTT	CASSEQVHQPQHF
few	TRBV5-6	NA	TRBJ2-5	TGTGCCAGCAGCGAACGAGCGCTACGTTCCTCAGAGACCCAGTACTTC	CASSERALRSSETQYF
NA	TRBV20-1	TRBD1	TRBJ1-1	TGCAGTGCTAGGGGCGGACAGGGGGATCATGAAGCTTTCTTT	CSARGGQGDHEAFF
many	TRBV2	TRBD2	TRBJ2-7	TGTGCCAGCAGAGCGGACGGGGGGGGGGAGTACTTC	CASRADGGGEYF
few	TRBV27	NA	TRBJ1-5	TGTGCCAGCAGTTTAACGAGGGATCTGCATCAGCCCCAGCATTTT	CASSLTRDLHQPQHF
many	TRBV29-1	TRBD2	TRBJ2-3	TGCAGCGTTGGCGAGGGAGGGCCGGATACGCAGTATTTT	CSVGEGGPDTQYF
few	TRBV6-2/TRBV6-3	NA	TRBJ1-1	TGTGCCAGCAGTTACTCGACAGAAATGAACACTGAAGCTTTCTTT	CASSYSTEMNTEAFF
many	TRBV29-1	NA	TRBJ2-7	TGCAGCGTTGGCTACAAGCTCCAATCCTACGAGCAGTACTTC	CSVGYKLQSYEQYF
once	TRBV20-1	TRBD2	TRBJ2-2	TGCAGTGCTAGAGATGTTGGCGGGGGGGAAACCGGGGAGCTGTTTTTT	CSARDVGGGETGELFF
once	TRBV25-1	TRBD1	TRBJ2-7	TGTGCCAGCAGCCAAGGTTTTTTGAGACAGGGCCACTACGAGCAGTACTTC	CASSQGFLRQGHYEQYF
NA	TRBV19	NA	TRBJ2-1	TGTGCCAGTAGTACACCGAGCTCCTACAATGAGCAGTTCTTC	CASSTPSSYNEQFF
NA	TRBV27	NA	TRBJ1-1	TGTGCCAGCAGTCCATCTTTGGGGGGATTAGCTGAAGCTTTCTTT	CASSPSLGGLAEAFF
many	TRBV7-2	NA	TRBJ2-7	TGTGCCAGCAGCTTCGAGCTCCCCGCCACCTACGAGCAGTACTTC	CASSFELPATYEQYF
few	TRBV12-3/TRBV12-4	TRBD1	TRBJ2-7	TGTGCCAGCAGTTGGCGAACAGGGGGCGAGCAGTACTTC	CASSWRTGGEQYF
NA	TRBV20-1	TRBD2	TRBJ2-7	TGCAGTGCTGACGGGACTAGCGGGAGGACGTACGAGCAGTACTTC	CSADGTSGRTYEQYF
once	TRBV25-1	TRBD1	TRBJ1-2	TGTGCCAGCAGCCCAGATCCCGGACAGGTCTTGGACTATGGCTACACCTTC	CASSPDPGQVLDYGYTF
many	TRBV11-2	NA	TRBJ2-3	TGTGCCAGCAGAGGGGGTCGGGTCGGATTGAGCACAGATACGCAGTATTTT	CASRGGRVGLSTDTQYF
many	TRBV5-1	NA	TRBJ1-1	TGCGCCAGCAGCGGGGGGAGCTGGAACACTGAAGCTTTCTTT	CASSGGSWNTEAFF
many	TRBV7-6	TRBD2	TRBJ2-5	TGTGCCAGCAGCTTAGCGCTGTTAGCGGGAGGTGAGACCCAGTACTTC	CASSLALLAGGETQYF
NA	TRBV15	NA	TRBJ1-2	TGTGCCACCAGCAGAGTATCGACGGTGTATGGCTACACCTTC	CATSRVSTVYGYTF
few	TRBV20-1	TRBD2	TRBJ2-2	TGCAGTGCTTTGGGACTAGCGGGGGATGTCACCGGGGAGCTGTTTTTT	CSALGLAGDVTGELFF
few	TRBV15	TRBD1	TRBJ1-2	TGTGCCACCAGCTCACCTAGGGGGCGAGACTATGGCTACACCTTC	CATSSPRGRDYGYTF
few	TRBV6-2/TRBV6-3	NA	TRBJ1-6	TGTGCCAGCAGTTACTCGGTCTGGGAAAATAATCGGAATTCACCCCTCCACTTT	CASSYSVWENNRNSPLHF
NA	TRBV6-4	NA	TRBJ1-1	TGTGCCAGCAGTGACGGACGGAAAGTTGAAGCTTTCTTT	CASSDGRKVEAFF
many	TRBV2	TRBD2	TRBJ2-1	TGTGCCACCGCGCTTAGCGGGAGCTCCTACAATGAGCAGTTCTTC	CATALSGSSYNEQFF
NA	TRBV24-1	TRBD1	TRBJ2-7	TGTGCCACCCTGGCAGGGGGCGCCGTCGACGAGCAGTACTTC	CATLAGGAVDEQYF
few	TRBV6-2/TRBV6-3	NA	TRBJ1-1	TGTGCCAGCCTTGGACGGTGGGACACTGAAGCTTTCTTT	CASLGRWDTEAFF
many	TRBV2	NA	TRBJ2-3	TGTGCCAGCAGAAGGACAACTAGCACAGATACGCAGTATTTT	CASRRTTSTDTQYF
few	TRBV12-3/TRBV12-4	NA	TRBJ2-2	TGTGCCAGCAGTTTCGGGCAGCTGAACACCGGGGAGCTGTTTTTT	CASSFGQLNTGELFF
NA	TRBV7-8	NA	TRBJ2-3	TGTGCCAGCAGATTCAGGACTACAGGTAGCACAGATACGCAGTATTTT	CASRFRTTGSTDTQYF
many	TRBV7-9	NA	TRBJ2-3	TGTGCCAGCAGCTTAGAAATGTACACAGATACGCAGTATTTT	CASSLEMYTDTQYF
few	TRBV28	NA	TRBJ1-6	TGTGCCAGCAGCCGCCCCCTAGACAGTGCGGGGAGTTCACCCCTCCACTTT	CASSRPLDSAGSSPLHF
NA	TRBV7-2	TRBD2	TRBJ2-5	TGTGCCTGGAGCGGGAGGGGGGAGACCCAGTACTTC	CAWSGRGETQYF
few	TRBV2	TRBD2	TRBJ2-7	TGTGCCAGCTCTCCTACGGGAGGGGGTTACGAGCAGTACTTC	CASSPTGGGYEQYF
NA	TRBV5-5	NA	TRBJ2-7	TGTGCCAGCGCCCGGGAAGGGGTCAACTACGAGCAGTACTTC	CASAREGVNYEQYF
few	TRBV30	NA	TRBJ2-5	TGTGCCTGGAGTACGGGCCAAGAGACCCAGTACTTC	CAWSTGQETQYF
NA	TRBV5-1	NA	TRBJ2-7	TGCGCCAGCGGCTATAGCTCGGACGCGTCCTACGAGCAGTACTTC	CASGYSSDASYEQYF
NA	TRBV10-2	NA	TRBJ2-5	TGCGCCAGCAGGTTGGAGGGTTTGGAGACCCAGTACTTC	CASRLEGLETQYF
NA	TRBV15	TRBD1	TRBJ2-7	TGTGCCACCAGGACCGGACAGGGGGCCTACGAGCAGTACTTC	CATRTGQGAYEQYF
few	TRBV7-2	NA	TRBJ1-6	TGTGCCTGGAGTTACAGTAATTCACCCCTCCACTTT	CAWSYSNSPLHF
few	TRBV29-1	TRBD1	TRBJ1-1	TGCAGCGTTCGACAGGGTAAGGACACTGAAGCTTTCTTT	CSVRQGKDTEAFF
NA	TRBV24-1	NA	TRBJ2-1	TGTGCCACCAGTGGTTTGGACGGGGGCTCTAGCTCCTACAATGAGCAGTTCTTC	CATSGLDGGSSSYNEQFF
few	TRBV19	TRBD2	TRBJ2-3	TGTGCCAGTAGTAGCTCCCCACTAGCGGGGCACACAGATACGCAGTATTTT	CASSSSPLAGHTDTQYF
NA	TRBV24-1	NA	TRBJ2-1	TGTGCCACCAGTGACCCCTTGAAGGAGCAGTTCTTC	CATSDPLKEQFF
NA	TRBV12-5	TRBD1	TRBJ1-5	TGTGCTAGTGGTTTGGGGCAGGGGGCGAATCAGCCCCAGCATTTT	CASGLGQGANQPQHF
many	TRBV20-1	TRBD1	TRBJ2-7	TGCAGTGCTAGAAAAACAGGGGGCAATTTCAGGTACTTC	CSARKTGGNFRYF
few	TRBV19	NA	TRBJ1-4	TGTGCCAGCAGCTTACGGAGGGTTGAAAAACTGTTTTTT	CASSLRRVEKLFF